A single sample gave rise to the 25 T cell receptor beta chains below, sequenced in a study of shared T cell receptors in the human thymus. TCRdb's table, derived via immunoSEQ multiplex PCR, lists solely in-frame clones and lacks some. This table has some 700,000 clones, around 85% appearing once. The same data also went into a second study, on human thymus T cells.

Sample: thymocytes. The receptors were gathered from a girl less than two years old with a congenital heart defect.

This chain connects TRBV7-6 to TRBJ1-2; 12 bases match TRBD1. Germline CDR1 is SGHVS and CDR2 is FNYEAQ. CDR3 length: 16 residues. V lost 4 bases and J lost 8; bases outside the gene matches: 11. The CDR3 coding sequence is TGTGCCAGCAGCTCTACCGGGACAGGGGGCGCGCGGGGCTACACCTTC. Translated: CASSSTGTGGARGYTF.

This chain connects TRBV7-3 to TRBJ2-1; 12 bases agree with TRBD2. V shed 2 bases and J 0 bases; nucleotides not matched to a gene: 11. There are 20 residues in the CDR3. Germline V CDR1 and CDR2: SGHTA, FQGTGA. CDR3 in DNA: TGTGCCAGCAGCTTACTAGCCCCAACTAGCGGGGGGCTCTCCTACAATGAGCAGTTCTTC. This codes for CASSLLAPTSGGLSYNEQFF.

The chain recombines TRBV25-1 with TRBJ2-7; 8 bases match TRBD1. Germline V lookup: CDR1 MGHDK, CDR2 SYGVNS. V shed 3 bases, J shed 2 bases, and the junction held 12 bases outside the gene matches. The CDR3 is 17 residues long. CDR3 amino acids: CASSESIGDRQPYEQYF. CDR3 bases: TGTGCCAGCAGTGAGTCGATAGGGGACAGGCAACCCTACGAGCAGTACTTC.

The chain couples TRBV27 to TRBJ2-7, with 7 bases matching TRBD1. Germline V gene data show CDR1 as MNHEY and CDR2 as SMNVEV (reference sequence). The CDR3 consists of 17 residues. The V segment lost 7 bases and the J segment 1 base; nucleotides outside the gene matches: 16. The CDR3 bases are TGTGCCAGCAAGGGGGTTAATACAGGGGCATCGTCCTACGAGCAGTACTTC. The encoded protein is CASKGVNTGASSYEQYF.

Worth noting for this clone: The junction does not match germline at one end; this may be a read error. The genes are TRBV6-5 and TRBJ2-5; possibly TRBD1 for D (7 bases). From germline, CDR1 is MNHEY and CDR2 SVGAGI. CDR3 length equals 15 residues. The CDR3 DNA reads TGTGCCAGCGGTTACTTACAGGGGAGGTCAGAGACCCAGTACTTC. Its translation: CASGYLQGRSETQYF.

V gene TRBV4-1 combines with J gene TRBJ1-1; 10 nucleotides agree with TRBD1. V shed 6 bases, J shed 7 bases, and the junction held 14 bases outside the gene matches. The CDR3 totals 16 residues. Germline-derived CDR1 and CDR2 are MGHRA and YSYEKL. The CDR3 DNA is TGCGCCAGCAGTCCCAAGGCCCGGGACAGGGGCCTTGAAGCTTTCTTT. It specifies CASSPKARDRGLEAFF.

This clone came up a few times. V usage is TRBV5-1 and J usage is TRBJ1-5, with D uncertain. There are 14 residues in the CDR3. Germline V gene sequence: CDR1 SGHRS, CDR2 YFSETQ. The V gene lost 0 bases and the J gene lost 7 bases, with 11 bases spanning the gap. The CDR3 DNA reads as TGCGCCAGCAGCTTGGTTCCAGGTAGGCAGCCCCAGCATTTT. Translation gives CASSLVPGRQPQHF.

The V and J genes are TRBV19 and TRBJ2-6, with a tentative D call TRBD2 (5 bases). CDR1 LNHDA and CDR2 SQIVND come from the germline V gene (reference sequence). Trimming shortened V by 3 bases and J by 2 bases, and 11 bases separated the two germline ends. CDR3 length: 16 residues. For the CDR3, the DNA is TGTGCCAGTAGTATCAACGAGGGAACTGGGGCCAACGTCCTGACTTTC. This encodes CASSINEGTGANVLTF.

About this clone: Other DNA sequences in the sample encode the same CDR3. The rearrangement uses TRBV15 and TRBJ2-2; 13 bases are shared with TRBD2. Germline values: CDR1 LNHNV, CDR2 YYDKDF (reference sequence). There are 17 residues in the CDR3. J was trimmed by 1 base and V by 5 bases; bases with no gene match: 4. The CDR3 reads CATSSRLAGGNTGELFF. DNA for the CDR3: TGTGCCACCAGCTCACGACTAGCGGGGGGGAACACCGGGGAGCTGTTTTTT. Full variable domain (remainder filled in from reference TRBV15 and TRBJ2-2): DAMVIQNPRYQVTQFGKPVTLSCSQTLNHNVMYWYQQKSSQAPKLLFHYYDKDFNNEADTPDNFQSRRPNTSFCFLDIRSPGLGDTAMYLCATSSRLAGGNTGELFFGEGSRLTVL.

The chain recombines TRBV28 with TRBJ1-2; D unclear. The CDR3 runs to 11 residues. V was trimmed by 4 bases and J by 14 bases, leaving 14 bases between them. The germline gives CDR1 MDHEN, CDR2 SYDVKM. CDR3 DNA: TGTGCCAGCAGTTCCCCCCAGTCGGGGACCTTC. Translation gives CASSSPQSGTF.

The V and J genes are TRBV28 and TRBJ1-2; D is perhaps TRBD1 (6 bases). The CDR3 loop spans 15 amino acids. The germline V and J ends were trimmed by 2 bases and 4 bases, with 14 bases remaining between them. The V gene's germline CDR1 is MDHEN and CDR2 SYDVKM. In nucleotides, the CDR3 is TGTGCCAGCAGTTTAACGGATACAGGGCCCTATGGCTACACCTTC. Amino acid sequence: CASSLTDTGPYGYTF.

The chain employs TRBV4-3 and TRBJ2-3; D is unresolved. V was trimmed by 0 bases and J by 0 bases, leaving 13 bases between them. From germline, CDR1 is LGHNA and CDR2 YSLEER. The CDR3 is made up of 17 amino acids. The CDR3 is CASSQDLRGTSTDTQYF. The CDR3 coding sequence is TGCGCCAGCAGCCAAGATCTAAGAGGAACTAGCACAGATACGCAGTATTTT.

The J gene is TRBJ2-1, the V gene TRBV7-8, with D possibly matching TRBD1 (6 bases). The CDR3 runs 16 residues. In germline, CDR1 is SGHVS, CDR2 FQNEAQ. With 1 base removed from V and 3 bases from J, the gap between germline ends came to 13 bases. In DNA, the CDR3 is TGTGCCAGCAGCTTAGTGCAGGGGCCTGACTACAATGAGCAGTTCTTC. It translates to CASSLVQGPDYNEQFF.

The chain couples TRBV28 to TRBJ1-6; weak D call: TRBD1 (5 bases). V was clipped by 6 bases and J by 7 bases, with 13 bases between them. The CDR3 contains 14 residues. Germline values: CDR1 MDHEN, CDR2 SYDVKM. The CDR3 DNA follows: TGTGCCAGCAGACAGGACGTCAGAAATTCACCCCTCCACTTT. Protein product: CASRQDVRNSPLHF.

The rearrangement joins TRBV6-1 to TRBJ2-5; D is possibly TRBD2 (6 bases). Germline CDR1 reads MNHNS; CDR2 reads SASEGT. This CDR3 has 17 amino acids. Trimming took off 2 bases at V and 3 bases at J, with 19 bases between the two ends. CDR3: CASSENRDSEGKETQYF. CDR3 nucleotide sequence: TGTGCCAGCAGTGAAAACCGGGACTCCGAAGGTAAAGAGACCCAGTACTTC.

This chain's CDR3 is CASSVNSYNEQFF. As DNA, the CDR3 is TGTGCCAGCAGCGTTAATTCTTACAATGAGCAGTTCTTC. The chain uses TRBV9 and TRBJ2-1; D is unresolved. The CDR3 has 13 residues. Per the germline V gene, CDR1 is SGDLS and CDR2 is YYNGEE. V lost 2 bases and J lost 4, with 7 bases in between.

J is TRBJ2-2 and V is TRBV4-2; D is possibly TRBD1 (6 bases). The CDR3 extends over 19 amino acids. V shed 1 base and J shed 4 bases, with 22 bases lying between them. Germline CDR1 LGHNA, CDR2 YNFKEQ. CDR3 sequence reads: CASSQAWAGGLGGTGELFF. The DNA of the CDR3 is TGTGCCAGCAGCCAAGCCTGGGCAGGCGGGTTAGGGGGCACCGGGGAGCTGTTTTTT.

In nucleotides, the CDR3 is TGTGCCAGCAGCTTACGGACAGGGAATGGCTACACCTTC. It encodes CASSLRTGNGYTF. The rearrangement joins TRBV11-2 to TRBJ1-2, with 8 bases identical to TRBD1. CDR3 size: 13 residues. Germline values: CDR1 SGHAT, CDR2 FQNNGV. V shed 2 bases and J 6 bases; nucleotides not matched to a gene: 2.

The CDR3 region has the DNA TGTGCCAGCAATACAGGACAGGACAACGAGCAGTACTTC. Amino acids: CASNTGQDNEQYF. V usage is TRBV25-1 and J usage is TRBJ2-7; TRBD1 agrees at 7 bases. V lost 7 bases and J lost 5; bases outside the gene matches: 8. Germline assignment: CDR1 MGHDK and CDR2 SYGVNS. The CDR3 loop spans 13 amino acids.

V and J are TRBV29-1 and TRBJ2-1; D might be TRBD2 (7 bases). The CDR3 has 15 amino acids. Germline CDR1 is SQVTM and CDR2 is ANQGSEA. V was clipped by 8 bases and J by 16 bases, with 33 bases between them. The DNA for the CDR3 is TGCAGCTGTTCCGAGCTTGGCCACCGGGGGGCCGGTATATTCTTC. It is translated as CSCSELGHRGAGIFF.

This clone was observed once. This chain links TRBV15 with TRBJ1-4; D gene uncertain. V was clipped by 7 bases and J by 7 bases, with 25 bases between them. The CDR3 consists of 17 residues. Germline V lookup: CDR1 LNHNV, CDR2 YYDKDF (reference sequence). CDR3 coding DNA: TGTGCCACCACTAATATAGACGGGGAACGGGTTGGTGAAAAACTGTTTTTT. This encodes CATTNIDGERVGEKLFF.

The chain has TRBV4-1 and TRBJ1-2; D unresolved. Germline V CDR1 and CDR2: MGHRA, YSYEKL. V dropped 2 bases and J dropped 4 bases, with 23 bases sitting between them. The CDR3 is made up of 18 amino acids. CDR3: CASSQKAGSLTEFYGYTF. CDR3 sequence (DNA): TGCGCCAGCAGCCAAAAAGCGGGTTCTCTCACGGAGTTCTATGGCTACACCTTC.

V gene TRBV7-9 combines with J gene TRBJ1-1; possible D gene TRBD1, 5 bases. CDR3 length: 10 amino acids. Trimming pared 5 bases from V and 12 bases from J, leaving 10 bases between. Germline V lookup: CDR1 SEHNR, CDR2 FQNEAQ (reference sequence). The CDR3 loop is CASSLRGTFF. The CDR3 nucleotides read TGTGCCAGCAGCCTTCGGGGGACTTTCTTT.

This rearrangement joins TRBV6-1 to TRBJ2-7, with D maybe TRBD1 (6 bases). Germline values: CDR1 MNHNS, CDR2 SASEGT. CDR3 length equals 13 residues. Trimming removed 5 bases at V and 7 bases at J, with 15 bases between. CDR3 sequence (DNA): TGTGCCAGCAGTTTACCGGCAGGGGTTGAGCAGTACTTC. Translating gives CASSLPAGVEQYF.

The chain links TRBV7-9 to TRBJ1-2, with 9 bases that match TRBD1. The CDR3 has 15 residues. The V segment lost 5 bases and the J segment 5 bases; nucleotides outside the gene matches: 9. Germline CDR1 and CDR2: SEHNR and FQNEAQ (reference sequence). CDR3 nucleotides: TGTGCCAGCAGCAGGGACAGGGACTCATATTATGGCTACACCTTC. Protein sequence: CASSRDRDSYYGYTF.